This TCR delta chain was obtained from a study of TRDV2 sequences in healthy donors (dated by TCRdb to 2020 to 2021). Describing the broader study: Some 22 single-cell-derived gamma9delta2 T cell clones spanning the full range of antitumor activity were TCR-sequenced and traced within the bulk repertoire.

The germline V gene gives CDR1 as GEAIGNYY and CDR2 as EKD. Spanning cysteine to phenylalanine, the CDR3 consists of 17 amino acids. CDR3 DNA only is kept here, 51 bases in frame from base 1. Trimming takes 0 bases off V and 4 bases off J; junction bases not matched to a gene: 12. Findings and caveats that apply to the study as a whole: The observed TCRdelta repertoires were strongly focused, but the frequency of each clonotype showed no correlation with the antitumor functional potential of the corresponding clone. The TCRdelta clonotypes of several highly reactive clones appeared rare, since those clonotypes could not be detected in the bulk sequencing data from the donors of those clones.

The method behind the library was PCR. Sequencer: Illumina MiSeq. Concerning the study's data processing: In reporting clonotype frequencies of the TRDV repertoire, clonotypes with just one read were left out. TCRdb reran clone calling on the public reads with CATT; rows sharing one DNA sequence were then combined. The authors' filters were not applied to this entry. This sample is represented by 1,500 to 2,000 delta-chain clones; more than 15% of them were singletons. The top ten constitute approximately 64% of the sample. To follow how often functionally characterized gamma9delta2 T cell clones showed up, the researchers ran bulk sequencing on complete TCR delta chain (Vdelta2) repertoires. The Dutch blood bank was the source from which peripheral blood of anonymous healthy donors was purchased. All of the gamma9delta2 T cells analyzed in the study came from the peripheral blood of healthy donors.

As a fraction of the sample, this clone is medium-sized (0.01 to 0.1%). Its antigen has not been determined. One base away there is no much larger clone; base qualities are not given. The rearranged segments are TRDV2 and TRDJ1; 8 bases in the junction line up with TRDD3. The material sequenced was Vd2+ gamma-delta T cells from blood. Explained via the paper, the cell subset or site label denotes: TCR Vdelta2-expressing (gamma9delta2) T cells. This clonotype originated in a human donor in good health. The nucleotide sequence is TGTGCCTGTGACACCGCGGAGGGCTGGGGGAGGAACGATAAACTCATCTTT. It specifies CACDTAEGWGRNDKLIF.